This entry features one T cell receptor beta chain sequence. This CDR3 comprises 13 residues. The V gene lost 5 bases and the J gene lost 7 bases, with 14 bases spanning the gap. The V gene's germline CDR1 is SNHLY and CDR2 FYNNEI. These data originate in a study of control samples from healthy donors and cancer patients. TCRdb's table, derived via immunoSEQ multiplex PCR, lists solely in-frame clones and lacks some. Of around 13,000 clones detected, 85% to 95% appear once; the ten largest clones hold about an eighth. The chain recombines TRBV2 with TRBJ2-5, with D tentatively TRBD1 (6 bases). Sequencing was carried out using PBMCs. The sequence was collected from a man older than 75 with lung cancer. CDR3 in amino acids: CASSRTVEGTQYF. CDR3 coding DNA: TGTGCCAGCAGTAGGACAGTCGAGGGGACCCAGTACTTC.